The 31 T cell receptor beta chains given below trace back to one sample, sequenced in a study of T cell responses to AZD1222 COVID-19 vaccine. Clones were read by immunoSEQ multiplex PCR, and TCRdb kept only the in-frame ones, dropping some. The table records about 100,000 clones, roughly 90% of them present only once. The starting material was peripheral blood, obtained on day 0 of AZD1222 vaccination. These receptors were collected from an adult in good health.

This clone was counted between two and nine times. The chain uses TRBV29-1 and TRBJ2-7, with 8 bases that match TRBD1. V was clipped by 2 bases and J by 6 bases; unmatched bases: 9. The CDR3 consists of 14 residues. Germline CDR1 reads SQVTM; CDR2 reads ANQGSEA. CDR3 DNA sequence: TGCAGCGTTGAAATCGTCAGGGGGCAAATCGAGCAGTACTTC. The encoded protein is CSVEIVRGQIEQYF.

J is TRBJ1-1 and V is TRBV28; TRBD1 is a possible D gene (5 bases). The V gene's germline CDR1 is MDHEN and CDR2 SYDVKM. Trimming took off 4 bases at V and 5 bases at J, with 23 bases between the two ends. The CDR3 length is 17 residues. CDR3 bases: TGTGCCAGCAGTTCAGCGGGGACGTTAAGTCTACATACTGAAGCTTTCTTT. Encoded protein: CASSSAGTLSLHTEAFF. Using reference TRBV28 and TRBJ1-1 for the parts outside the CDR3, the full variable domain is DVKVTQSSRYLVKRTGEKVFLECVQDMDHENMFWYRQDPGLGLRLIYFSYDVKMKEKGDIPEGYSVSREKKERFSLILESASTNQTSMYLCASSSAGTLSLHTEAFFGQGTRLTVV.

The count of this clone is one. The J gene is TRBJ1-6, the V gene TRBV13; the match to TRBD1 covers 10 bases. V lost 4 bases and J lost 7; bases outside the gene matches: 4. The length of the CDR3 is 15 residues. Germline V CDR1 and CDR2: PRHDT, FYEKMQ (reference sequence). CDR3 residues: CASSSPGQGNSPLHF. CDR3 coding DNA: TGTGCCAGCAGCTCGCCGGGACAGGGGAATTCACCCCTCCACTTT.

The J gene is TRBJ2-1, the V gene TRBV5-1; 9 nucleotides align to TRBD2. There are 18 residues in the CDR3. The V gene's germline CDR1 is SGHRS and CDR2 YFSETQ. J gave up 2 bases and V 6 bases, and 15 bases lay outside the gene matches. The CDR3, as DNA: TGCGCCAGCACCCGGACCGCGGGAGGGCCAGGGGCCTACAATGAGCAGTTCTTC. Residues: CASTRTAGGPGAYNEQFF.

The chain uses TRBV7-2 and TRBJ1-4; D remains ambiguous. The V gene's germline CDR1 is SGHTA and CDR2 FQGNSA. This CDR3 contains 13 residues. V lost 0 bases, J lost 12 bases, and 11 bases lay in between. As DNA, the CDR3 is TGTGCCAGCAGCTTAGCGCCGGTCGGGGAACTGTTTTTT. Translated: CASSLAPVGELFF.

This clone has only one observation. The rearrangement links TRBV6-1 to TRBJ2-7, with 7 positions matching TRBD1. This CDR3 contains 14 residues. Trimming cost V 3 bases and J 7 bases; bases outside gene matches: 9. Germline V gene data show CDR1 as MNHNS and CDR2 as SASEGT. In DNA form, the CDR3 reads TGTGCCAGCAGTGAGCGGAGACAGGGAAGAGAGCAGTACTTC. This encodes CASSERRQGREQYF.

This chain uses TRBV12-3 or TRBV12-4 with TRBJ2-1, with D hard to call. This CDR3 has 13 amino acids. Trimming cost V 0 bases and J 7 bases, with 7 bases left between them. CDR3 residues: CASSLALRNEQFF. The DNA of the CDR3 is TGTGCCAGCAGTTTAGCGCTCCGGAATGAGCAGTTCTTC.

The chain links TRBV4-1 to TRBJ2-2, with 8 bases aligning to TRBD2. CDR1 and CDR2 from the germline V gene are MGHRA and YSYEKL. This CDR3 contains 17 residues. Trimming took 1 base from V and 0 from J; bases not matched to a gene: 4. CDR3 sequence (DNA): TGCGCCAGCAGCCAAGTCCCAGCGGGGGCGAACACCGGGGAGCTGTTTTTT. This gives the protein CASSQVPAGANTGELFF.

The chain joins TRBV6-5 to TRBJ2-1; 8 nucleotides align to TRBD1. The CDR3 is 16 residues long. V lost 0 bases, J lost 6 bases, and 7 bases stayed unmatched. CDR1 is MNHEY, CDR2 SVGAGI, per germline. The CDR3 DNA sequence: TGTGCCAGCAGTTACTCGACAGGGGTGAGGGGCAATGAGCAGTTCTTC. It codes for CASSYSTGVRGNEQFF.

The V call is TRBV18, the J call TRBJ1-5; D is ambiguous. CDR1 and CDR2 (germline): KGHSH, LQKENI. Trimming shortened V by 4 bases and J by 4 bases, and 14 bases separated the two germline ends. This CDR3 has 15 residues. CDR3 in DNA: TGTGCCAGCTCACAGCTGGACGGAGGGAATCAGCCCCAGCATTTT. It specifies CASSQLDGGNQPQHF.

This chain connects TRBV29-1 to TRBJ2-2; tentatively, D is TRBD1 or TRBD2 (5 bases each). Germline V gives CDR1 SQVTM, CDR2 ANQGSEA. V lost 4 bases to trimming and J lost 7 bases, with 7 bases between them. CDR3 length: 11 amino acids. The CDR3 DNA sequence: TGCAGCGTTGTGGGGGACGGGGAGCTGTTTTTT. This translates into CSVVGDGELFF.

The CDR3 protein is CAWGLNYGYTF. The CDR3 DNA follows: TGTGCCTGGGGCCTTAACTATGGCTACACCTTC. V is TRBV30 and J is TRBJ1-2; D unresolved. V lost 5 bases and J 1 base, leaving 5 bases between the germline ends. CDR1 is GTSNPN and CDR2 is SVGIG in the germline V gene (reference sequence). This CDR3 has 11 residues.

The chain has TRBV27 and TRBJ2-5; no clear D gene. The V end lost 0 bases, the J end lost 4 bases, and 27 bases lay between the germline ends. CDR1 is MNHEY and CDR2 is SMNVEV in the germline V gene (reference sequence). The CDR3 contains 20 residues. The CDR3 loop is CASSLSLAHGLGSPIETQYF. CDR3 bases: TGTGCCAGCAGTTTATCGTTAGCCCACGGGTTGGGCAGCCCGATAGAGACCCAGTACTTC.

J is TRBJ1-5 and V is TRBV7-2; D is undetermined. The CDR3 covers 13 residues. V shed 3 bases and J shed 11 bases, with 14 bases lying between them. CDR1 and CDR2 from the germline V gene are SGHTA and FQGNSA. This CDR3 is CASSFSAESTQHF. CDR3 coding DNA: TGTGCCAGCAGCTTCTCGGCTGAGTCGACCCAGCATTTT.

The V gene is TRBV7-9, the J gene TRBJ2-1, with 7 bases identical to TRBD2. This CDR3 has 15 residues. The germline V gene encodes CDR1 SEHNR and CDR2 FQNEAQ (reference sequence). J lost 5 bases, V lost 5 bases, and 9 bases had no gene match. The CDR3 is CASSRDYPTNNEQFF. The DNA of the CDR3 is TGTGCCAGCAGCCGGGACTACCCAACGAACAATGAGCAGTTCTTC.

This chain connects TRBV4-2 to TRBJ2-5; 10 bases map to TRBD2. This CDR3 comprises 16 residues. Germline CDR1 LGHNA, CDR2 YNFKEQ. The J segment lost 5 bases and the V segment lost 3 bases, leaving 9 bases of the junction unmatched. CDR3: CASSQGRLAGVETQYF. DNA for the CDR3: TGTGCCAGCAGCCAGGGTCGGCTAGCGGGAGTTGAGACCCAGTACTTC.

The chain uses TRBV3-1 (or the pseudogene TRBV3-2) and TRBJ1-4; possibly TRBD1 for D (6 bases). Trimming stripped 3 bases from V and 8 bases from J, with 19 bases between. There are 16 residues in the CDR3. CDR1 is LGHDT and CDR2 is YNNKEL in the germline V gene (reference sequence). The CDR3 reads CASSQGNRAEGEKLFF. Written as DNA, the CDR3 is TGTGCCAGCAGCCAGGGTAACAGGGCTGAAGGGGAAAAACTGTTTTTT.

The chain is built from TRBV9 and TRBJ2-3; 10 bases are a match to TRBD1. The ends lost 7 bases at V and 0 bases at J; junction bases unmatched: 11. The CDR3 contains 17 residues. Germline assignment: CDR1 SGDLS and CDR2 YYNGEE. The CDR3 coding sequence is TGTGCCAGCGTTCGGGGACAGGGGACTACTAGCACAGATACGCAGTATTTT. This encodes CASVRGQGTTSTDTQYF.

The rearrangement joins TRBV28 to TRBJ2-6, with TRBD1 as a possible D gene (6 bases). The CDR3 length is 16 residues. The germline V gene encodes CDR1 MDHEN and CDR2 SYDVKM. Trimming cost V 10 bases and J 0 bases, with 16 bases left between them. This CDR3 reads CATQGRSGSGANVLTF. The CDR3 DNA sequence: TGTGCCACCCAGGGGCGTTCGGGCTCTGGGGCCAACGTCCTGACTTTC.

This clone was observed a few times. The chain combines TRBV7-2 with TRBJ2-2; 7 nucleotides align to TRBD1. Germline loops: CDR1 SGHTA, CDR2 FQGNSA. V was clipped by 10 bases and J by 1 base; unmatched bases: 15. This CDR3 has 17 residues. CDR3 DNA: TGTGCCATCAATCCGGACAGGCGCCGATGGAACACCGGGGAGCTGTTTTTT. This encodes CAINPDRRRWNTGELFF.

The rearrangement joins TRBV30 to TRBJ1-4, with TRBD1 matching 7 bases. The J segment lost 7 bases and the V segment lost 0 bases, leaving 5 bases of the junction unmatched. The length of the CDR3 is 14 residues. Germline lookup yields CDR1 GTSNPN and CDR2 SVGIG (reference sequence). CDR3 amino acids: CAWSVDRVSEKLFF. CDR3 nucleotide sequence: TGTGCCTGGAGTGTAGACAGGGTATCTGAAAAACTGTTTTTT.

This clone was recorded once. The chain is built from TRBV7-2 and TRBJ2-7; D remains ambiguous. V gave up 6 bases and J gave up 0 bases, with 9 bases separating them. This CDR3 region has 13 residues. Germline V gene lookup returns CDR1 SGHTA and CDR2 FQGNSA. CDR3 nucleotides: TGTGCCAGCAGTATTATGTACTCCTACGAGCAGTACTTC. Translated: CASSIMYSYEQYF.

The chain couples TRBV28 to TRBJ2-7, with TRBD1 matching over 7 bases. In germline, CDR1 is MDHEN, CDR2 SYDVKM. With 5 bases clipped from V and 4 bases from J, the junction kept 11 bases outside the gene matches. The CDR3 loop spans 15 amino acids. The CDR3 bases are TGTGCCAGCAGTATTGCCGGGACAGTCCTTTACGAGCAGTACTTC. This sequence encodes CASSIAGTVLYEQYF.

The chain joins TRBV5-1 to TRBJ1-1; weak D call: TRBD1 (5 bases). CDR3 length: 14 amino acids. CDR1 and CDR2 from the germline V gene are SGHRS and YFSETQ. The V gene lost 0 bases and the J gene lost 2 bases, with 8 bases spanning the gap. CDR3 amino acids: CASSLATGNTEAFF. The CDR3 DNA reads as TGCGCCAGCAGCTTGGCCACAGGCAACACTGAAGCTTTCTTT.

This chain uses TRBV6-5 with TRBJ2-7; D not resolved. V was shortened by 8 bases and J by 2 bases, with 10 bases between the two germline ends. The CDR3 spans 12 residues. From germline, CDR1 is MNHEY and CDR2 SVGAGI. The CDR3 here is CASQPYTYEQYF. CDR3 DNA sequence: TGTGCCAGCCAGCCCTATACCTACGAGCAGTACTTC.

In its sample, this clone was seen a few times. The chain combines TRBV19 with TRBJ1-5; TRBD1 might be the D (5 bases). Germline V lookup: CDR1 LNHDA, CDR2 SQIVND (reference sequence). This CDR3 has 17 residues. V was shortened by 8 bases and J by 7 bases, with 27 bases between the two germline ends. CDR3 amino acids: CASRIAGGPLGEQPQHF. The DNA of the CDR3 is TGTGCCAGTCGGATAGCTGGGGGACCTCTAGGCGAGCAGCCCCAGCATTTT.

The rearrangement joins TRBV7-2 to TRBJ2-7; D may be TRBD1 or TRBD2 (6 bases each). CDR3 length equals 16 residues. V lost 5 bases and J lost 0, with 17 bases in between. In germline, CDR1 is SGHTA, CDR2 FQGNSA. CDR3: CASSLRSRGGSYEQYF. CDR3 DNA: TGTGCCAGCAGCCTGCGGAGCAGGGGAGGCTCCTACGAGCAGTACTTC.

The chain couples TRBV27 to TRBJ1-5; 9 bases map to TRBD1. Germline V CDR1 and CDR2: MNHEY, SMNVEV (reference sequence). V trimming: 6 bases; J trimming: 0 bases; junction bases outside the gene matches: 0. This CDR3 has 14 residues. CDR3 sequence (DNA): TGTGCCAGCAGACAGGGGGCTAGCAATCAGCCCCAGCATTTT. As protein: CASRQGASNQPQHF.

This chain links TRBV3-1 (or the pseudogene TRBV3-2) with TRBJ2-7, with unresolved D. Deletions cut 1 base from V and 7 bases from J, with 20 bases between. This CDR3 has 16 residues. CDR1 is LGHDT, CDR2 YNNKEL, per germline (reference sequence). The CDR3 nucleotides read TGTGCCAGCAGCCAAGGGGGAAGAGACTCAAGAGATGAGCAGTACTTC. The encoded protein is CASSQGGRDSRDEQYF.

The V gene is TRBV25-1, the J gene TRBJ2-3; D gene uncertain. The CDR3 consists of 13 residues. The V end lost 3 bases, the J end lost 6 bases, and 10 bases lay between the germline ends. Germline loops: CDR1 MGHDK, CDR2 SYGVNS. CDR3 loop: CASSDGVGDTQYF. In DNA form, the CDR3 reads TGTGCCAGCAGTGATGGGGTAGGGGATACGCAGTATTTT.

The chain uses TRBV28 and TRBJ2-1; 14 positions match TRBD2. This CDR3 spans 16 amino acids. CDR1 is MDHEN and CDR2 is SYDVKM in the germline V gene. V gave up 7 bases and J gave up 8 bases; unmatched junction bases: 10. CDR3 in DNA: TGTGCCAGCACCACGGGACTAGCGGGGGCTTCGGATGAGCAGTTCTTC. Protein product: CASTTGLAGASDEQFF.